What follows is one T cell receptor beta chain and its context. The data derive from a study of T cell changes during pregnancy in multiple sclerosis. The germline V and J ends were trimmed by 6 bases and 8 bases, with 11 bases remaining between them. This CDR3 has 12 residues. Looked up from germline, CDR1 is SGHTA and CDR2 is FQGNSA. Libraries were prepared by immunoSEQ multiplex PCR; TCRdb keeps only in-frame clonotypes and omits some of them. There are roughly 39,000 clones in the sample; roughly 93% occur only once, and 0.75% to 0.85% lies in the top ten. Here the sequenced sample was CD4+ T cells from peripheral blood mononuclear cells, taken before pregnancy. The chain combines TRBV7-2 with TRBJ2-1; D unresolved. The sequence was obtained from a female donor with multiple sclerosis, enrolled in a pregnancy study. CDR3: CASRQTIHEQFF. The CDR3 DNA is TGTGCCAGCAGACAAACCATTCATGAGCAGTTCTTC.